Listed here are 3 T cell receptor beta chains from one sample, sequenced in a study of blood T cell repertoires in COVID-19. TCRdb's copy holds only in-frame clones and misses some; the assay was immunoSEQ multiplex PCR. Here the sample spans about 87,000 clones, around 87% being singletons. Input material: peripheral blood. The receptors were gathered from a man in his forties with acute or convalescent COVID-19.

The chain joins TRBV6-5 to TRBJ2-7; 7 nucleotides match TRBD1. This CDR3 region has 12 residues. Germline V gene data show CDR1 as MNHEY and CDR2 as SVGAGI. V gave up 8 bases and J gave up 3 bases; unmatched junction bases: 4. DNA for the CDR3: TGTGCCAGCGCCGGGACAGTCTACGAGCAGTACTTC. Its protein product is CASAGTVYEQYF.

The genes are TRBV7-9 and TRBJ1-2; 8 nucleotides line up with TRBD1. The CDR3 is made up of 13 amino acids. After removal of 10 bases from V and 8 bases from J, the junction contained 12 bases not matched to a gene. Germline V lookup: CDR1 SEHNR, CDR2 FQNEAQ (reference sequence). For the CDR3, the DNA is TGTGCCACTGTCAGTGACGGGACAGGCGGCTACACCTTC. Translated: CATVSDGTGGYTF.

J is TRBJ1-1 and V is TRBV3-1 (or the pseudogene TRBV3-2), with 8 bases that match TRBD1. The CDR3 runs to 15 residues. V gave up 4 bases and J gave up 1 base; unmatched junction bases: 5. Germline lookup yields CDR1 LGHDT and CDR2 YNNKEL (reference sequence). The CDR3, as DNA: TGTGCCAGCAGCCTAGGACAGGGAGGGAACACTGAAGCTTTCTTT. Its protein is CASSLGQGGNTEAFF.